Below, 18 T cell receptor beta chains from the same sample are listed, as sequenced in a study of blood T cell repertoires in COVID-19. Here immunoSEQ multiplex PCR was the method, and the copy in TCRdb shows in-frame clones only, minus some. Of 76,000 or so clones in the sample, around 90% were seen once. Sequencing input: peripheral blood. These receptors originate from a human donor in a cohort sampled during active COVID-19.

V gene TRBV19 combines with J gene TRBJ2-7; 8 nucleotides line up with TRBD2. The CDR3 has 15 residues. V lost 7 bases to trimming and J lost 0 bases; unmatched junction nucleotides: 8. In germline, CDR1 is LNHDA, CDR2 SQIVND (reference sequence). CDR3 protein: CASTLSGGSSYEQYF. In nucleotides, the CDR3 is TGTGCCAGTACCCTTTCGGGGGGGTCCTCCTACGAGCAGTACTTC.

The V call is TRBV7-2, the J call TRBJ2-3; D may be TRBD1 (6 bases). Trimming removed 2 bases from V and 3 bases from J, with 12 bases in between. CDR1 and CDR2 (germline): SGHTA, FQGNSA. The length of the CDR3 is 15 residues. Here the CDR3 reads CASSLPQGKTDTQYF. The CDR3 DNA reads as TGTGCCAGCAGCTTACCACAGGGAAAGACAGATACGCAGTATTTT.

V is TRBV5-1 and J is TRBJ2-1, with 9 nucleotides matching TRBD1. Germline V lookup: CDR1 SGHRS, CDR2 YFSETQ. V lost 4 bases to trimming and J lost 3 bases; unmatched junction nucleotides: 11. The CDR3 is made up of 17 amino acids. The DNA for the CDR3 is TGCGCCAGCAGCCGGACAGGGGTTCCCACGATCTACAATGAGCAGTTCTTC. It is translated as CASSRTGVPTIYNEQFF.

This chain uses TRBV5-1 with TRBJ1-1, with 8 nucleotides matching TRBD1. With V trimmed by 0 bases and J by 10 bases, 5 bases remained unmatched. Germline assignment: CDR1 SGHRS and CDR2 YFSETQ. The CDR3 runs 13 residues. CDR3 in amino acids: CASSLEDRARAFF. The CDR3 DNA reads as TGCGCCAGCAGCTTGGAGGACAGGGCTCGAGCTTTCTTT.

The V gene is TRBV7-6, the J gene TRBJ2-7; the match to TRBD1 covers 10 bases. Per germline, CDR1 SGHVS and CDR2 FNYEAQ. After removal of 3 bases from V and 2 bases from J, the junction contained 7 bases not matched to a gene. CDR3 length: 16 residues. CDR3 loop: CASSFQAGTGAYEQYF. The CDR3 DNA reads as TGTGCCAGCAGCTTCCAAGCCGGGACAGGGGCCTACGAGCAGTACTTC. Drawing the rest from reference TRBV7-6 and TRBJ2-7, the complete variable domain is GAGVSQSPRYKVTKRGQDVALRCDPISGHVSLYWYRQALGQGPEFLTYFNYEAQQDKSGLPNDRFSAERPEGSISTLTIQRTEQRDSAMYRCASSFQAGTGAYEQYFGPGTRLTVT.

In its sample, this clone was seen once. The chain recombines TRBV5-5 with TRBJ2-2; D gene unclear. The V gene's germline CDR1 is SGHKS and CDR2 YYEKEE (reference sequence). The V end was cut by 2 bases, the J end by 4 bases, with 3 bases between. The CDR3 sequence is 12 residues long. CDR3 coding DNA: TGTGCCAGCAGCTTCTCCACCGGGGAGCTGTTTTTT. It translates to CASSFSTGELFF.

The count of this clone is one. CDR3 region: CASSQAPPQGRSYEQYF. The CDR3 DNA reads as TGCGCCAGCAGCCAAGCTCCTCCCCAGGGTCGATCCTACGAGCAGTACTTC. The chain employs TRBV4-1 and TRBJ2-7; D is possibly TRBD1 (5 bases). Trimming took off 1 base at V and 1 base at J, with 17 bases between the two ends. From germline, CDR1 is MGHRA and CDR2 YSYEKL. This CDR3 is built from 17 residues.

This chain joins TRBV29-1 and TRBJ2-1, with 10 bases aligning to TRBD1. The CDR3 is made up of 13 amino acids. Germline V lookup: CDR1 SQVTM, CDR2 ANQGSEA. Germline trimming cut 6 bases from V and 8 bases from J; bases unmatched to any gene: 7. CDR3 amino acids: CSVQTTGGDEQFF. CDR3 in DNA: TGCAGCGTCCAAACGACAGGGGGCGATGAGCAGTTCTTC.

The chain links TRBV19 to TRBJ2-2; 8 bases align to TRBD1. This CDR3 comprises 14 residues. Germline loops: CDR1 LNHDA, CDR2 SQIVND (reference sequence). The ends lost 6 bases at V and 3 bases at J; junction bases unmatched: 3. CDR3 loop: CASRLTGDTGELFF. The CDR3 nucleotides are TGTGCCAGTAGATTGACAGGGGACACCGGGGAGCTGTTTTTT.

The chain recombines TRBV7-2 with TRBJ2-1; D is perhaps TRBD1 (6 bases). The V end lost 6 bases, the J end lost 2 bases, and 17 bases lay between the germline ends. The CDR3 has 16 amino acids. CDR1 and CDR2 from the germline V gene are SGHTA and FQGNSA. Written as DNA, the CDR3 is TGTGCCAGCAGTTATCGTGAGGGGGTCCCCTACAATGAGCAGTTCTTC. Translated: CASSYREGVPYNEQFF.

This chain connects TRBV6-1 to TRBJ2-1, with no clear D. V was shortened by 2 bases and J by 8 bases, with 13 bases between the two germline ends. The germline V gene encodes CDR1 MNHNS and CDR2 SASEGT. This CDR3 is built from 14 residues. For the CDR3, the DNA is TGTGCCAGCAGTGAAATCCCCCTCCGGGATGAGCAGTTCTTC. It specifies CASSEIPLRDEQFF.

The chain combines TRBV5-1 with TRBJ2-5, with 7 positions matching TRBD2. Per the germline V gene, CDR1 is SGHRS and CDR2 is YFSETQ. V lost 6 bases to trimming and J lost 5 bases; unmatched junction nucleotides: 4. The length of the CDR3 is 12 residues. Here the CDR3 reads CASTLGGETQYF. CDR3 DNA sequence: TGCGCCAGCACCCTCGGGGGGGAGACCCAGTACTTC.

The chain couples TRBV7-6 to TRBJ2-7, with 7 bases matching TRBD2. This CDR3 is 16 amino acids long. Germline V CDR1 and CDR2: SGHVS, FNYEAQ. V shed 0 bases and J 2 bases; nucleotides not matched to a gene: 7. The CDR3 DNA reads TGTGCCAGCAGCTTAGCTCCCCCGGGGGGTACCTACGAGCAGTACTTC. It encodes CASSLAPPGGTYEQYF. Complete variable domain (other parts from reference TRBV7-6 and TRBJ2-7): GAGVSQSPRYKVTKRGQDVALRCDPISGHVSLYWYRQALGQGPEFLTYFNYEAQQDKSGLPNDRFSAERPEGSISTLTIQRTEQRDSAMYRCASSLAPPGGTYEQYFGPGTRLTVT.

This clone was seen a single time. The chain is built from TRBV7-3 and TRBJ2-3; D remains ambiguous. The germline V gene has CDR1 SGHTA and CDR2 FQGTGA. The CDR3 length is 12 residues. The V gene lost 0 bases and the J gene lost 6 bases, with 4 bases spanning the gap. CDR3 nucleotides: TGTGCCAGCAGCTTAACCAGGGATACGCAGTATTTT. It translates to CASSLTRDTQYF.

This clone has a single count. The rearrangement joins TRBV11-3 to TRBJ2-1; 10 bases align to TRBD2. The CDR3 runs to 15 residues. Unmatched junction bases numbered 4, after V lost 1 base and J lost 7 bases. Germline lookup yields CDR1 SGHNT and CDR2 YENEEA. The CDR3: CASSLGAGGRNEQFF. The CDR3 DNA reads TGTGCCAGCAGCTTAGGAGCGGGGGGGCGGAATGAGCAGTTCTTC.

The chain couples TRBV10-3 to TRBJ2-7; 12 positions match TRBD2. Germline V gene data show CDR1 as ENHRY and CDR2 as SYGVKD. The CDR3 extends over 15 amino acids. After removal of 6 bases from V and 4 bases from J, the junction contained 7 bases not matched to a gene. CDR3 region: CAIRDLAGGLYEQYF. The CDR3 DNA is TGTGCCATCAGGGACCTAGCGGGGGGGTTGTACGAGCAGTACTTC.

J is TRBJ1-1 and V is TRBV5-1, with TRBD1 matching 10 bases. The ends lost 0 bases at V and 7 bases at J; junction bases unmatched: 6. CDR3 length equals 15 residues. Germline-derived CDR1 and CDR2 are SGHRS and YFSETQ. For the CDR3, the DNA is TGCGCCAGCAGCTTGGCCGGGACAGGGGCTGGTGAAGCTTTCTTT. Translation: CASSLAGTGAGEAFF. Looking up the rest from reference TRBV5-1 and TRBJ1-1 gives the full variable domain: KAGVTQTPRYLIKTRGQQVTLSCSPISGHRSVSWYQQTPGQGLQFLFEYFSETQRNKGNFPGRFSGRQFSNSRSEMNVSTLELGDSALYLCASSLAGTGAGEAFFGQGTRLTVV.

The chain links TRBV7-2 to TRBJ2-1; 12 bases align to TRBD1. This CDR3 comprises 15 residues. V dropped 4 bases and J dropped 7; count of bases not matched to a gene: 5. Germline loops: CDR1 SGHTA, CDR2 FQGNSA. The CDR3 region has the DNA TGTGCCAGCAGCTCAGGGACAGGGGGCTTAAATGAGCAGTTCTTC. It translates to CASSSGTGGLNEQFF.